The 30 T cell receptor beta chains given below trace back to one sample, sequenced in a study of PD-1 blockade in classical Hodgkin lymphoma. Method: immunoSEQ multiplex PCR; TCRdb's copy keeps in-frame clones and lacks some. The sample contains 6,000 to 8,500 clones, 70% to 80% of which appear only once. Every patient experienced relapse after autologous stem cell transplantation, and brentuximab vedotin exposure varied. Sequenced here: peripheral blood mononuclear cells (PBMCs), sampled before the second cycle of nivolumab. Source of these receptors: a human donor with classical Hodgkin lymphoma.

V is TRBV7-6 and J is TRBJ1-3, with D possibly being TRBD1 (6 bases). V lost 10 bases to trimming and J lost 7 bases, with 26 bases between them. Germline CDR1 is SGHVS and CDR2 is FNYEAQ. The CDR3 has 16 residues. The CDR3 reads CATIREIGGSGNTIYF. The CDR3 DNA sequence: TGTGCCACGATCAGGGAGATCGGGGGCAGTGGGAACACCATATATTTT.

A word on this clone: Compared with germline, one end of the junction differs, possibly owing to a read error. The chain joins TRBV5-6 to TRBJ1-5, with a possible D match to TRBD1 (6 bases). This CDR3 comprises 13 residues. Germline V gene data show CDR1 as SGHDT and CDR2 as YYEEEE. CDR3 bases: TGTGTCAGCAGCTTACAGGGTAGGGGGACCCAGCATTTT. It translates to CVSSLQGRGTQHF. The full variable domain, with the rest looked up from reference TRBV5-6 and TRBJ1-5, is DAGVTQSPTHLIKTRGQQVTLRCSPKSGHDTVSWYQQALGQGPQFIFQYYEEEERQRGNFPDRFSGHQFPNYSSELNVNALLLGDSALYLCVSSLQGRGTQHFGDGTRLSIL.

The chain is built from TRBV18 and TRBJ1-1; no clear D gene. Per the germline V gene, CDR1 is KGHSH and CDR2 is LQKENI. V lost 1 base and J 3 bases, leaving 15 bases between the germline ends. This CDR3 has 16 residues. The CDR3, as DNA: TGTGCCAGCTCACCACGAGACGGGCTATTGTACACTGAAGCTTTCTTT. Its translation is CASSPRDGLLYTEAFF.

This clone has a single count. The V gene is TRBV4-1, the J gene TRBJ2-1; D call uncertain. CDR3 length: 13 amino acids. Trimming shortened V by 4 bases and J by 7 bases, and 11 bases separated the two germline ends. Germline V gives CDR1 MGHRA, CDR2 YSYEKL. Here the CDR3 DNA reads TGCGCCAGCAGCCGCGAAACATGGAATGAGCAGTTCTTC. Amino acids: CASSRETWNEQFF.

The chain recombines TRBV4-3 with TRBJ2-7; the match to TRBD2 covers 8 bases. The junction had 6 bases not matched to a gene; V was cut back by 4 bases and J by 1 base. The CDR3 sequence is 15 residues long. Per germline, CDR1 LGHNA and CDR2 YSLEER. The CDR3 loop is CASSLKLAESYEQYF. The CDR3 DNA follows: TGCGCCAGCAGCCTGAAACTAGCGGAATCCTACGAGCAGTACTTC.

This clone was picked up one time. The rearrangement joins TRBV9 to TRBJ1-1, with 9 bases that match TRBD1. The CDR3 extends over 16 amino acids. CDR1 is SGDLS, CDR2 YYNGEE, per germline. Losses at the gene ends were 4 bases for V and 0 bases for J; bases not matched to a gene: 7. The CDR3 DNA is TGTGCCAGCAGCCCCGGACAGGGGAGACTGAACACTGAAGCTTTCTTT. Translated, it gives CASSPGQGRLNTEAFF.

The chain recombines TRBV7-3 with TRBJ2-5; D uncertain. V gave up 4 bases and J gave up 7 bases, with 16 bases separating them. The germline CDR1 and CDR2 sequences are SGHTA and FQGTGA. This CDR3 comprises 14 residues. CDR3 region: CASSSSNTRATQYF. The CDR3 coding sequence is TGTGCCAGCAGCTCCTCCAATACCCGGGCGACCCAGTACTTC.

This chain's CDR3 is CASSLAGGEVTGELFF. The DNA for the CDR3 is TGTGCCAGCAGTTTAGCGGGGGGTGAGGTTACCGGGGAGCTGTTTTTT. The V gene is TRBV28, the J gene TRBJ2-2; TRBD2 agrees at 8 bases. Per the germline V gene, CDR1 is MDHEN and CDR2 is SYDVKM. This CDR3 comprises 16 residues. The ends lost 2 bases at V and 5 bases at J; junction bases unmatched: 7.

CDR3 sequence: CASSPPSSYEQYF. The CDR3 DNA is TGTGCCAGCTCACCACCTAGCAGCTACGAGCAGTACTTC. The chain employs TRBV18 and TRBJ2-7; no clear D gene. Germline V lookup: CDR1 KGHSH, CDR2 LQKENI. The V end lost 0 bases, the J end lost 3 bases, and 6 bases lay between the germline ends. The CDR3 sequence is 13 residues long.

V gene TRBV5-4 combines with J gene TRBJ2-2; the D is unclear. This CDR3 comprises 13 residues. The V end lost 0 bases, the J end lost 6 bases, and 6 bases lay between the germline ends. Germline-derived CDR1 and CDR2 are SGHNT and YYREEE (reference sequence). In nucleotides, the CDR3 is TGTGCCAGCAGCTTGGTGGCAGCCGGGGAGCTGTTTTTT. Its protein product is CASSLVAAGELFF.

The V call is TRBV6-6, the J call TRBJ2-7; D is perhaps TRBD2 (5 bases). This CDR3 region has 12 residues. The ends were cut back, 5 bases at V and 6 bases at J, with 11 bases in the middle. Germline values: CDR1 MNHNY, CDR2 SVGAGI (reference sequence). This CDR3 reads CASSALGSEQYF. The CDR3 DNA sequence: TGTGCCAGCAGTGCACTGGGGAGCGAGCAGTACTTC.

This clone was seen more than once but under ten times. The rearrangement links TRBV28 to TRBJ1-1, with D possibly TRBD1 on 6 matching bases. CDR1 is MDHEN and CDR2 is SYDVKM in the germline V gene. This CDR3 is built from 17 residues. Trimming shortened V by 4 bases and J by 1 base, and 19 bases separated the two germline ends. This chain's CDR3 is CASSSIYRGGPNTEAFF. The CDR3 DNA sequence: TGTGCCAGCAGTTCAATATACCGAGGGGGACCGAACACTGAAGCTTTCTTT.

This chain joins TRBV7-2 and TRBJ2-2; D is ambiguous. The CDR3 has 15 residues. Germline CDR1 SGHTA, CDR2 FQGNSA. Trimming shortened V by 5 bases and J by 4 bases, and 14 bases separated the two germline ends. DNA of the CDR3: TGTGCCAGCAGCGGAGTGATAGCCCGCACCGGGGAGCTGTTTTTT. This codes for CASSGVIARTGELFF. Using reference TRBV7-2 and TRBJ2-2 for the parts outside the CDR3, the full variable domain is GAGVSQSPSNKVTEKGKDVELRCDPISGHTALYWYRQSLGQGLEFLIYFQGNSAPDKSGLPSDRFSAERTGGSVSTLTIQRTQQEDSAVYLCASSGVIARTGELFFGEGSRLTVL.

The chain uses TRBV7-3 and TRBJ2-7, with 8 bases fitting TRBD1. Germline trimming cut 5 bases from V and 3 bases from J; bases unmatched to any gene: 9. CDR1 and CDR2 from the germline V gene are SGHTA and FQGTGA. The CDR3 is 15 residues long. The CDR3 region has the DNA TGTGCCAGCAGCCTATATGGGACAGGCGTCTACGAGCAGTACTTC. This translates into CASSLYGTGVYEQYF.

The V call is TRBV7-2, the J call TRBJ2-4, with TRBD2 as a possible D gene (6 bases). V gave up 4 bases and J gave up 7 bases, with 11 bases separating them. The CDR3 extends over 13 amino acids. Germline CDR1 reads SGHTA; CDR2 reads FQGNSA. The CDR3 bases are TGTGCCAGCAGCTCCGCGGGAAGGAACATTCAGTACTTC. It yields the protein CASSSAGRNIQYF.

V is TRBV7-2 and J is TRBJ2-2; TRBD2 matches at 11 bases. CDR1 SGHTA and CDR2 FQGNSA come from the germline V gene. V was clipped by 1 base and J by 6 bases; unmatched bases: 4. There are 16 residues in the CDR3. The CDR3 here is CASSLGLAGLAGELFF. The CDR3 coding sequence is TGTGCCAGCAGCTTAGGACTAGCGGGACTGGCCGGGGAGCTGTTTTTT.

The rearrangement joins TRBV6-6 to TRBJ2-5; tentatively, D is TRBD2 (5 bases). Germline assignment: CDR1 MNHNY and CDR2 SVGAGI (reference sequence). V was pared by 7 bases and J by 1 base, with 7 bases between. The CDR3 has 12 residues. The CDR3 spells CASKAVQETQYF. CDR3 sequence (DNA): TGTGCCAGCAAAGCGGTCCAAGAGACCCAGTACTTC.

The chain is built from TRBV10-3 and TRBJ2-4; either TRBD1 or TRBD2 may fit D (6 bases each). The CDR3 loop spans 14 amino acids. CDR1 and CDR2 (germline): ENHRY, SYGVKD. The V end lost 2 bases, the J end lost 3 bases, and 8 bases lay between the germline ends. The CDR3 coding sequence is TGTGCCATCAGTGAGGGAGGGGGCAAAAACATTCAGTACTTC. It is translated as CAISEGGGKNIQYF.

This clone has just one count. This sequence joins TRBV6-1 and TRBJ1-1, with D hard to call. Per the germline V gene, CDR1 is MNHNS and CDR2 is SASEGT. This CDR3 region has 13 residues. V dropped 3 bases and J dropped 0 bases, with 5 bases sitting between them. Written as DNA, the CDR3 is TGTGCCAGCAGTGAGAGGGTGAACACTGAAGCTTTCTTT. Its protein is CASSERVNTEAFF.

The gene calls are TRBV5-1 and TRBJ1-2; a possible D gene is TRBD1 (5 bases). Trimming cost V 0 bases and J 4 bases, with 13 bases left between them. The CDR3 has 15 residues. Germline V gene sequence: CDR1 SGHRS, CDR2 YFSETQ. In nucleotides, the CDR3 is TGCGCCAGCAGCTTGGACCAGGGAGGCGGCTATGGCTACACCTTC. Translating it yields CASSLDQGGGYGYTF.

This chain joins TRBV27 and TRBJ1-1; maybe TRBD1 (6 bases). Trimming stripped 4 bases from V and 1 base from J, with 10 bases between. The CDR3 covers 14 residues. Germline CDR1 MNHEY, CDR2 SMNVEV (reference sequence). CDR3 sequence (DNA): TGTGCCAGCAGTTCAGGGGCCAAGAACACTGAAGCTTTCTTT. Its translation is CASSSGAKNTEAFF.

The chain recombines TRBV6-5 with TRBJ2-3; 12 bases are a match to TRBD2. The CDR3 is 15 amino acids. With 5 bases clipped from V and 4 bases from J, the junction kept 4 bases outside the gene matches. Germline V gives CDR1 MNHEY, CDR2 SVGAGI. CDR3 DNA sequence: TGTGCCAGCAGTCCTAGCGGGAGGGGTGCAGATACGCAGTATTTT. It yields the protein CASSPSGRGADTQYF.

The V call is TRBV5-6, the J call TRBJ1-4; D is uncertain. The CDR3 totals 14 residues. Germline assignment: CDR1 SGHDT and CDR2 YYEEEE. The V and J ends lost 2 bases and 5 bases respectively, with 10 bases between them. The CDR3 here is CASSFWAPNEKLFF. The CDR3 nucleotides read TGTGCCAGCAGCTTCTGGGCGCCGAATGAAAAACTGTTTTTT.

CDR3 amino acids: CASRPIGTSGRTDTQYF. The CDR3 region has the DNA TGCGCCAGCAGACCAATCGGGACTAGCGGCCGCACAGATACGCAGTATTTT. This chain joins TRBV4-1 and TRBJ2-3; TRBD2 matches 11 bases. This CDR3 is 17 amino acids long. The germline V gene has CDR1 MGHRA and CDR2 YSYEKL. J was trimmed by 1 base and V by 6 bases; bases with no gene match: 9.

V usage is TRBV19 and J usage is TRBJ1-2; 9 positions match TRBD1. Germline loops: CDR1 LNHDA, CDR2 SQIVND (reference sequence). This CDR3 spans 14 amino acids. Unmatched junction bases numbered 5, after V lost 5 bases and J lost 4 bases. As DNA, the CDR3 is TGTGCCAGTAGTTATCGACAGGGGGGCTATGGCTACACCTTC. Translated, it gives CASSYRQGGYGYTF.

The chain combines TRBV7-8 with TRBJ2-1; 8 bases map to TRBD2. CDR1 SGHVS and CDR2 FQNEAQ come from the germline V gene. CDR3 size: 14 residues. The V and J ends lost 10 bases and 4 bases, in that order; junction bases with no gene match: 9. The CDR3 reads CATGPLAEYNEQFF. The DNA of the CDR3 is TGTGCCACCGGCCCACTAGCGGAATACAATGAGCAGTTCTTC.

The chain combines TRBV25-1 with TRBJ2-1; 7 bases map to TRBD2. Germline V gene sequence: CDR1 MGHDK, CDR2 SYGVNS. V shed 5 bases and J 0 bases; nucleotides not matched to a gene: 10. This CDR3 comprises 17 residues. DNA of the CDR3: TGTGCCAGCAGTCTCCGGGGTAGCGGGCTCTCCTACAATGAGCAGTTCTTC. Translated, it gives CASSLRGSGLSYNEQFF.

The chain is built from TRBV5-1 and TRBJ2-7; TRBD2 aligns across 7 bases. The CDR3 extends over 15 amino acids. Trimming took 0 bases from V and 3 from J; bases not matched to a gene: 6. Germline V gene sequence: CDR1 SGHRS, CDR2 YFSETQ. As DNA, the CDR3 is TGCGCCAGCAGCTTGGCCTTAACTAGCGACTACGAGCAGTACTTC. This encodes CASSLALTSDYEQYF.

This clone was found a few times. The CDR3 DNA reads TGCGCCAGCTCACTCCTCGGGACTAGCGGGAGGTCACAAGAGACCCAGTACTTC. Encoded protein: CASSLLGTSGRSQETQYF. The chain carries TRBV5-1 and TRBJ2-5; 15 bases are a match to TRBD2. V dropped 7 bases and J dropped 2; count of bases not matched to a gene: 12. The germline V gene encodes CDR1 SGHRS and CDR2 YFSETQ. This CDR3 comprises 18 residues.

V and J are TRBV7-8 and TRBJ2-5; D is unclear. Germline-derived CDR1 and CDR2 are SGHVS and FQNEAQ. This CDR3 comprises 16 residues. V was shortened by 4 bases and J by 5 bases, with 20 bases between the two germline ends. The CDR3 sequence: CASSSYRAGSRETQYF. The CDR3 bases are TGTGCCAGCAGCTCGTATAGGGCCGGGTCGAGGGAGACCCAGTACTTC.